The 5 T cell receptor beta chains below come from one sample, sequenced in a study of T cells after yellow fever vaccination. TCRdb analysed the 5' RACE reads with MiXCR anew, one entry per CDR3 protein. The sample holds 100,000 to 150,000 distinct CDR3 sequences, about 8.8% seen once. Sequencing used CD8+ T cells sorted from PBMCs, obtained on the day of the yellow fever booster vaccination. The receptors here all came from a man younger than 30 who received the YFV17D yellow fever vaccine.

Many counts were recorded for this clonotype. The chain recombines TRBV9 with TRBJ2-3; possible D gene TRBD2, 7 bases. Germline assignment: CDR1 SGDLS and CDR2 YYNGEE. Between the trimmed V and J ends, which lost 3 bases and 2 bases, there was a span of 19 bases. The CDR3 is 17 amino acids. CDR3 region: CASSGSRGGALTDTQYF. In DNA, the CDR3 is TGTGCCAGCAGCGGCTCTAGAGGGGGGGCCCTCACAGATACGCAGTATTTT.

V is TRBV7-3 and J is TRBJ2-1; no clear D gene. Deletions cut 5 bases from V and 6 bases from J, with 17 bases between. This CDR3 has 15 residues. Looked up from germline, CDR1 is SGHTA and CDR2 is FQGTGA. CDR3 region: CASSERVGAGNEQFF. CDR3 DNA: TGTGCCAGCAGCGAACGGGTCGGAGCAGGCAATGAGCAGTTCTTC.

This clonotype has only a few counts. This chain links TRBV27 with TRBJ1-1, with TRBD1 as a possible D gene (6 bases). CDR3 length: 14 residues. Trimming removed 4 bases from V and 6 bases from J, with 15 bases in between. CDR1 and CDR2 (germline): MNHEY, SMNVEV (reference sequence). The CDR3 is CASSSLGGFAEAFF. The CDR3 DNA reads as TGTGCCAGCAGTTCTTTAGGGGGGTTCGCTGAAGCTTTCTTT.

This clonotype has just a few counts. This chain connects TRBV11-2 to TRBJ1-3, with 7 positions matching TRBD1. Germline values: CDR1 SGHAT, CDR2 FQNNGV. CDR3 size: 15 residues. V lost 4 bases and J lost 0; bases outside the gene matches: 3. The CDR3 coding sequence is TGTGCCAGCAGCTCGGGACAGAACTCTGGAAACACCATATATTTT. It codes for CASSSGQNSGNTIYF.

The chain links TRBV6-2 or TRBV6-3 to TRBJ2-1, with 12 bases lining up with TRBD2. Germline V gene lookup returns CDR1 MNHEY and CDR2 SVGEGT. Trimming took 4 bases from V and 7 from J; bases not matched to a gene: 8. The CDR3 is 16 residues long. Here the CDR3 DNA reads TGTGCCAGCAGTTTTTCTAGCGGGGGGGCCTGGAATGAGCAGTTCTTC. It specifies CASSFSSGGAWNEQFF.